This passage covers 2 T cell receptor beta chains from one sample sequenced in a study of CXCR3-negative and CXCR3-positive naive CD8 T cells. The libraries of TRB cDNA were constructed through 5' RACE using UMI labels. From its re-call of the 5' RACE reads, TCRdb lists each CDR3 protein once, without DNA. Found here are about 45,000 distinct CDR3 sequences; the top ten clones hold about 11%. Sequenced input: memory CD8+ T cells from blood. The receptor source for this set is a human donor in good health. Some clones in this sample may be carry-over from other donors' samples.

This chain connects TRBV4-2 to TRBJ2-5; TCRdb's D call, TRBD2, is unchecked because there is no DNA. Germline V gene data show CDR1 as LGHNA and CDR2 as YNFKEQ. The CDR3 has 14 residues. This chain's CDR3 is CASRREDPPETQYF.

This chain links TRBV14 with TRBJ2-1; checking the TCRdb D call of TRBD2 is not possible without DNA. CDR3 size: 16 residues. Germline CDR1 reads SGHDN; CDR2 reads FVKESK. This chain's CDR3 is CASSQERGRVYNEQFF.